The 5 T cell receptor beta chains below all came from one sample that was sequenced in a study of cytomegalovirus exposure and HLA in healthy donors. The primer mix had 60 Vbeta and 13 Jbeta primers. Sequenced by immunoSEQ multiplex PCR; TCRdb stores in-frame clones only, minus some. The sample lists fewer than 80,000 clones, roughly 77% occurring once. Material for sequencing was PBMCs. The receptors here all came from a woman aged 25-40 years in good health and CMV-seronegative.

The chain has TRBV7-9 and TRBJ1-2; the match to TRBD1 covers 10 bases. The CDR3 totals 14 residues. Germline V gene data show CDR1 as SEHNR and CDR2 as FQNEAQ (reference sequence). The trim removed 1 base at V and 5 bases at J, leaving 1 base unmatched. The CDR3 sequence is CASSLGGQGYGYTF. Written as DNA, the CDR3 is TGTGCCAGCAGCTTAGGGGGACAGGGGTATGGCTACACCTTC.

The J gene is TRBJ2-5, the V gene TRBV27, with D perhaps TRBD2 (6 bases). The last part of the DNA fits TRBJ2-7 better; the J call may be wrong. CDR1 and CDR2 from the germline V gene are MNHEY and SMNVEV (reference sequence). The CDR3 has 13 amino acids. This CDR3 is CASSLTRAYEQYF. The CDR3 region has the DNA TGTGCCAGCAGTTTGACTAGGGCCTACGAGCAGTACTTC.

The rearrangement uses TRBV29-1 and TRBJ1-5, with 7 bases fitting TRBD1. J lost 7 bases, V lost 8 bases, and 11 bases had no gene match. Germline V lookup: CDR1 SQVTM, CDR2 ANQGSEA. The CDR3 consists of 13 residues. Here the CDR3 DNA reads TGCAGCATTTCGACAGGGCCCCACCAGCCCCAGCATTTT. The encoded protein is CSISTGPHQPQHF.

The V and J genes are TRBV27 and TRBJ1-4; D call uncertain. This CDR3 is 14 amino acids long. Germline-derived CDR1 and CDR2 are MNHEY and SMNVEV (reference sequence). With 5 bases removed from V and 8 bases from J, the gap between germline ends came to 15 bases. CDR3 DNA: TGTGCCAGCAGTCCAGCGGGGTCGAGGGAAAAACTGTTTTTT. Its protein product is CASSPAGSREKLFF.

A single count supports this clone. This chain connects TRBV28 to TRBJ1-2, with D uncertain. The V end lost 2 bases, the J end lost 4 bases, and 17 bases lay between the germline ends. The CDR3 length is 16 residues. Germline V lookup: CDR1 MDHEN, CDR2 SYDVKM. This CDR3 is CASSLLAGISGYGYTF. DNA of the CDR3: TGTGCCAGCAGTTTACTCGCGGGGATTTCTGGCTATGGCTACACCTTC.